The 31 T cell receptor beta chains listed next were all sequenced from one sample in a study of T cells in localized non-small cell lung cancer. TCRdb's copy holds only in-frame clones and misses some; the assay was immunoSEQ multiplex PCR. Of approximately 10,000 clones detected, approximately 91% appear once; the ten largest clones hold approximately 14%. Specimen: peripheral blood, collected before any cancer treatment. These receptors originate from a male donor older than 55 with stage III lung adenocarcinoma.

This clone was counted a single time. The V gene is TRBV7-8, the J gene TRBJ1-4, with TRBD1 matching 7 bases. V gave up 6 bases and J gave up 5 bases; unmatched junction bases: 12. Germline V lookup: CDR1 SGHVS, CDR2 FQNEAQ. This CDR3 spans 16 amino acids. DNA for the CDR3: TGTGCCAGCAGTCCTCAGGGGGGGACATTGAATGAAAAACTGTTTTTT. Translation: CASSPQGGTLNEKLFF.

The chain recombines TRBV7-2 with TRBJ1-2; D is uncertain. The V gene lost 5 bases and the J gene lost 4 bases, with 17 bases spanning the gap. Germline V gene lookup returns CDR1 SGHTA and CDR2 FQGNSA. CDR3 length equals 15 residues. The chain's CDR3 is CASSTAPGGSYGYTF. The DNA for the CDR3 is TGTGCCAGCAGCACTGCCCCGGGCGGATCCTATGGCTACACCTTC.

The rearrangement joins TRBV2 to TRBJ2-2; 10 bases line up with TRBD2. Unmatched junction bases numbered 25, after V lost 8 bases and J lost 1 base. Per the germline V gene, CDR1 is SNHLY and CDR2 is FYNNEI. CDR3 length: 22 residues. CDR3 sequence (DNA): TGTGCCAGCCAACGGTTGGAGGGGCGACTAGCGGGTAAGATCTTGAACACCGGGGAGCTGTTTTTT. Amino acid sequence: CASQRLEGRLAGKILNTGELFF.

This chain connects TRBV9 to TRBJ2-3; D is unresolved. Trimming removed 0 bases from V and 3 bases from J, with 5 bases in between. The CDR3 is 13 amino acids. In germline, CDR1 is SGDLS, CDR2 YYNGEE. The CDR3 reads CASSVGTTDTQYF. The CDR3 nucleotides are TGTGCCAGCAGCGTAGGGACGACAGATACGCAGTATTTT.

The DNA for the CDR3 is TGCGCCAGCAGCCAAAATTGGGGCCAGGGAACCTACGAGCAGTACTTC. Translating gives CASSQNWGQGTYEQYF. The chain joins TRBV4-1 to TRBJ2-7; possible D gene TRBD1, 5 bases. The CDR3 sequence is 16 residues long. Trimming removed 2 bases from V and 2 bases from J, with 16 bases in between. CDR1 is MGHRA and CDR2 is YSYEKL in the germline V gene.

The CDR3 DNA reads as TGTGCCAGCAAGGTCAGACAGGAGTGGGGTACGCAGTATTTT. Its protein is CASKVRQEWGTQYF. The V call is TRBV27, the J call TRBJ2-3, with D possibly matching TRBD1 (6 bases). In germline, CDR1 is MNHEY, CDR2 SMNVEV (reference sequence). The CDR3 loop spans 14 amino acids. Trimming pared 7 bases from V and 8 bases from J, leaving 19 bases between.

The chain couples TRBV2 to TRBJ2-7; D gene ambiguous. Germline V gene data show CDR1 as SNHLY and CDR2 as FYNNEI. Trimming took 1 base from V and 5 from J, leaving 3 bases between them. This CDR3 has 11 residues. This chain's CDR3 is CASSEVNEQYF. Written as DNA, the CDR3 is TGTGCCAGCAGTGAAGTGAACGAGCAGTACTTC.

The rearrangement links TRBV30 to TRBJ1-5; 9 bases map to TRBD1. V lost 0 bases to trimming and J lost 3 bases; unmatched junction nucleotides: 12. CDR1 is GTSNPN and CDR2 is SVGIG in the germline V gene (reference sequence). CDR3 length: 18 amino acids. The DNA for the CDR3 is TGTGCCTGGAGTGTAGGATCCCTGGCACAGGGGGCCAATCAGCCCCAGCATTTT. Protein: CAWSVGSLAQGANQPQHF.

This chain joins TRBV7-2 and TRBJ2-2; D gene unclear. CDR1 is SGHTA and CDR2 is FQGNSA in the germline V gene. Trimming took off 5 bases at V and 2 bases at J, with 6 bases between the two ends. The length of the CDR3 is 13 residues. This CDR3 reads CASSLDNTGELFF. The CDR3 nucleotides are TGTGCCAGCAGCCTAGACAACACCGGGGAGCTGTTTTTT.

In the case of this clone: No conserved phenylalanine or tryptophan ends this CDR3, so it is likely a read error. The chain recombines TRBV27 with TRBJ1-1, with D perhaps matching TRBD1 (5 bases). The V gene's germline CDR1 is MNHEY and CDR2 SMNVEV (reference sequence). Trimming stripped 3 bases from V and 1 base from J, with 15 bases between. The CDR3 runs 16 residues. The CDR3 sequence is CASSFYRPTANTEAFL. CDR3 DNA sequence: TGTGCCAGCAGTTTTTACCGTCCGACAGCGAACACTGAAGCTTTCCTT.

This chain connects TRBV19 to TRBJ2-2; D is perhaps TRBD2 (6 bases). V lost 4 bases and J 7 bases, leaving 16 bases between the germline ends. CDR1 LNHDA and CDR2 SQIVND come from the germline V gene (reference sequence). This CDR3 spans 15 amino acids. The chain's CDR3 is CASSRAGSKDGELFF. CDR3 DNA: TGTGCCAGTAGTAGAGCGGGTTCGAAGGACGGGGAGCTGTTTTTT.

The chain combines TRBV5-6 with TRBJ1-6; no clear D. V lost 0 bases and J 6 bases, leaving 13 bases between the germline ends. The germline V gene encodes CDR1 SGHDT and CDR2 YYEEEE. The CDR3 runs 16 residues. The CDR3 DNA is TGTGCCAGCAGCTTGGATCAGTACTTTTTTAATTCACCCCTCCACTTT. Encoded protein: CASSLDQYFFNSPLHF.

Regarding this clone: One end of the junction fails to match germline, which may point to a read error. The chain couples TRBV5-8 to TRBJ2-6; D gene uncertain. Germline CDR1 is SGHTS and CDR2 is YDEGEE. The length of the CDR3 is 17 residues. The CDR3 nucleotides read TGTGCCAGCTCATTCTCTATCCACACAAAGTCGGGCCAACGTCCTGATTTC. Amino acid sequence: CASSFSIHTKSGQRPDF. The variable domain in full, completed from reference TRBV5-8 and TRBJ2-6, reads EAGVTQSPTHLIKTRGQQATLRCSPISGHTSVYWYQQALGLGLQFLLWYDEGEERNRGNFPPRFSGRQFPNYSSELNVNALELEDSALYLCASSFSIHTKSGQRPDFGAGSRLTVL.

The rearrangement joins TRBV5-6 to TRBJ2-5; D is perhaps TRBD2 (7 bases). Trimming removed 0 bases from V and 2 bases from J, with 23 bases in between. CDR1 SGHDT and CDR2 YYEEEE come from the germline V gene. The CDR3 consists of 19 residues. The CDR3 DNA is TGTGCCAGCAGCTTGGGTCGGGGGCTTAGCGGGCTTGGTCAAGAGACCCAGTACTTC. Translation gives CASSLGRGLSGLGQETQYF.

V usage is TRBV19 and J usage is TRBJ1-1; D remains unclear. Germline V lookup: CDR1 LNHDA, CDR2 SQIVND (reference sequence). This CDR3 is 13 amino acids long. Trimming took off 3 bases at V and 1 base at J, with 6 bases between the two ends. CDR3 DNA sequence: TGTGCCAGTAGTATGGCCCCGAACACTGAAGCTTTCTTT. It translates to CASSMAPNTEAFF. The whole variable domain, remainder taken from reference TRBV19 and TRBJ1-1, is DGGITQSPKYLFRKEGQNVTLSCEQNLNHDAMYWYRQDPGQGLRLIYYSQIVNDFQKGDIAEGYSVSREKKESFPLTVTSAQKNPTAFYLCASSMAPNTEAFFGQGTRLTVV.

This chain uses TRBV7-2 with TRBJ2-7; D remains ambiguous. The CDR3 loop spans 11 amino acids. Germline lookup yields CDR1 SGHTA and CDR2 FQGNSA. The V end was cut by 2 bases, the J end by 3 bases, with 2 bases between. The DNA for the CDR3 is TGTGCCAGCAGCTTATACTACGAGCAGTACTTC. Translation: CASSLYYEQYF.

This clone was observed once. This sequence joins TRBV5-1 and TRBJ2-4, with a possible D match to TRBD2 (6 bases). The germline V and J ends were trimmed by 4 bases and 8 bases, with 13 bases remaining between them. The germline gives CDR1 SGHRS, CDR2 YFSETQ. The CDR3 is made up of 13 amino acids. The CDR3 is CASSGGRGDIQYF. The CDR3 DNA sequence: TGCGCCAGCAGCGGCGGGCGGGGCGACATTCAGTACTTC.

The CDR3 loop is CASSVGNKMGTEAFF. The CDR3 DNA reads TGTGCCAGCAGCGTAGGGAACAAAATGGGCACTGAAGCTTTCTTT. The gene calls are TRBV9 and TRBJ1-1; no clear D gene. The CDR3 totals 15 residues. Trimming removed 0 bases at V and 4 bases at J, with 13 bases between. In germline, CDR1 is SGDLS, CDR2 YYNGEE.

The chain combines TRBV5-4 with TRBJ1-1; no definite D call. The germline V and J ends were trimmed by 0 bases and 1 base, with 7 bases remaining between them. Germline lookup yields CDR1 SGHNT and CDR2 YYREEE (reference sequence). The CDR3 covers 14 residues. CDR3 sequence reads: CASSLGLGNTEAFF. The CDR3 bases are TGTGCCAGCAGCTTGGGATTGGGGAACACTGAAGCTTTCTTT.

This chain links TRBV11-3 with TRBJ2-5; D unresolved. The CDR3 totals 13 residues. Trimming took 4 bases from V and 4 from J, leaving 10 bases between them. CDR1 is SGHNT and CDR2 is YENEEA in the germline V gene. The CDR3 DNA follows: TGTGCCAGCAGCTCCTGGCCCGGAGAGACCCAGTACTTC. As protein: CASSSWPGETQYF.

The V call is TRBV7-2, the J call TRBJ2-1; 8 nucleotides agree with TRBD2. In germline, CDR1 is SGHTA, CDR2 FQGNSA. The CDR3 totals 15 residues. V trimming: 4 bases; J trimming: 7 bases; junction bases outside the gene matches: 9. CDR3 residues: CASSSTSAEGNEQFF. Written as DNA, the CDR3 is TGTGCCAGCAGCTCGACTAGCGCAGAGGGGAATGAGCAGTTCTTC.

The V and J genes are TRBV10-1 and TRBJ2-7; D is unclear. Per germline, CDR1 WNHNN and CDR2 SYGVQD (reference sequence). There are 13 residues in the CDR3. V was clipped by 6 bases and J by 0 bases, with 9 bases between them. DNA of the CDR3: TGCGCCAGCAGGTCCGCGAGCTCCTACGAGCAGTACTTC. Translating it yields CASRSASSYEQYF.

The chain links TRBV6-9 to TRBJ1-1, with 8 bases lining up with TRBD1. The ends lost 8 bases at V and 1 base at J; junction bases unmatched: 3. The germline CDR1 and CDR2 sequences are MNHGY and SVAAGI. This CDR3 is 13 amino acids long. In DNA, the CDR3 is TGTGCCAGCCTGACAGGGGCGAACACTGAAGCTTTCTTT. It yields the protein CASLTGANTEAFF.

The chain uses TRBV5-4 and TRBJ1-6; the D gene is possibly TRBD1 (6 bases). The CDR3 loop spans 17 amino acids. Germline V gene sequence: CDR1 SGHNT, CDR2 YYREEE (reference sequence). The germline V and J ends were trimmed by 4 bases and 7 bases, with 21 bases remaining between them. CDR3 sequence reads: CASSPVRGRNGNSPLHF. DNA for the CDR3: TGTGCCAGCAGCCCGGTGCGGGGGCGGAATGGAAATTCACCCCTCCACTTT.

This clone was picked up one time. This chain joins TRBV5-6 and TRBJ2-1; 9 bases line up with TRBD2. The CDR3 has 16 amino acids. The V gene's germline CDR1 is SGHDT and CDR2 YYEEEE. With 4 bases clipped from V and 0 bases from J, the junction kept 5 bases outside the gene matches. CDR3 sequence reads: CASSRLAELSYNEQFF. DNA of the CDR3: TGTGCCAGCAGCCGACTAGCGGAGCTCTCCTACAATGAGCAGTTCTTC.

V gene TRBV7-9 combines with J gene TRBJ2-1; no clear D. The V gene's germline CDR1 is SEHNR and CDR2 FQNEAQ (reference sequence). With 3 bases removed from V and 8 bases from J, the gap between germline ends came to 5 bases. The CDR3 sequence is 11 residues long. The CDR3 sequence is CASSLVDEQFF. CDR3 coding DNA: TGTGCCAGCAGCTTGGTGGATGAGCAGTTCTTC.

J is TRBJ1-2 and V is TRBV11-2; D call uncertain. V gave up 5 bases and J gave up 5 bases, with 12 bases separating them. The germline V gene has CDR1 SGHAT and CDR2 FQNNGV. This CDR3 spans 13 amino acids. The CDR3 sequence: CASSPRGRYGYTF. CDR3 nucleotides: TGTGCCAGCAGCCCCCGGGGTCGGTATGGCTACACCTTC.

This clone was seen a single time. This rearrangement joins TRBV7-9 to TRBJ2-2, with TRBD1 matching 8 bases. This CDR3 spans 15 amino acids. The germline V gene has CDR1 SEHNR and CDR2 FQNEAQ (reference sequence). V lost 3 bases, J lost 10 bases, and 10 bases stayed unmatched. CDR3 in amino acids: CASSFGAGGRQELFF. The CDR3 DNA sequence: TGTGCCAGCAGCTTCGGCGCAGGGGGCAGGCAGGAGCTGTTTTTT.

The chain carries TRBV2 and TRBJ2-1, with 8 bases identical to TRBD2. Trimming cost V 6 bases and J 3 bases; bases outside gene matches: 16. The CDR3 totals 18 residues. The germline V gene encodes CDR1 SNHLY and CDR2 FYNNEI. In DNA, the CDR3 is TGTGCCAGCAGGGGGCTAGCAAGCGGGAGTATTGGCTACAATGAGCAGTTCTTC. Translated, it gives CASRGLASGSIGYNEQFF.

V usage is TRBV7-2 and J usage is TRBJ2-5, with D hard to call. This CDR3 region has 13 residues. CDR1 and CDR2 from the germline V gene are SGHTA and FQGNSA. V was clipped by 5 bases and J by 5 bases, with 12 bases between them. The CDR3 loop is CASSLMVRETQYF. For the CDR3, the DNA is TGTGCCAGCAGCCTAATGGTGCGCGAGACCCAGTACTTC.

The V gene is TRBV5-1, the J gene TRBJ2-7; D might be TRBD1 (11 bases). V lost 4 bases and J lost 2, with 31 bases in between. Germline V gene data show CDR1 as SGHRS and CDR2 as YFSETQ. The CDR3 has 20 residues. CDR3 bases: TGCGCCAGCAGCCTGGACAGGGGGCCTAGCGGGAGCGCCTTTACCTACGAGCAGTACTTC. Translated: CASSLDRGPSGSAFTYEQYF.